The sequence of this T cell receptor (beta chain) was determined in a study of blood T cell repertoires in COVID-19. Study as a whole: Acute and convalescent COVID-19 samples came from the United States, Italy and Spain.

CDR3 size: 13 residues. J lost 5 bases, V lost 4 bases, and 3 bases had no gene match. Germline V gene lookup returns CDR1 ENHRY and CDR2 SYGVKD. Measured with immunoSEQ multiplex PCR; TCRdb has only the in-frame clones, and not every one. The table lists about 130,000 clones, approximately 85% of them singletons. Material for sequencing was peripheral blood. The V call is TRBV10-3, the J call TRBJ1-2; TRBD1 matches 8 bases. This TCR was recovered from a human donor in a cohort sampled during active COVID-19. CDR3 in DNA: TGTGCCATCAGTGTGGACAGGGAATATGGCTACACCTTC. Translating it yields CAISVDREYGYTF.